What follows describes a single T cell receptor (beta chain). This clone appeared a few times. It has no known antigen specificity. Base-call qualities are not available, and no considerably larger clone is one nucleotide away. In total, 500 to 700 healthy bone marrow donors made up the cohort. At the time of sampling, all cohort members were nominally healthy, though unrecorded immune exposures were likely present. The donor was CMV seronegative and belonged to the group of around 400 seronegative cohort members. Every donor gave a peripheral blood sample, and the peripheral blood mononuclear cells from that sample were used for TCR beta sequencing. The Qiagen DNeasy Blood Extraction Kit was used to extract genomic DNA from the blood cell samples. The data stem from a study of cytomegalovirus exposure and HLA in healthy donors listed by TCRdb under 2017. Turning to the overall study: In an earlier analysis of approximately 640 of the donors, 276 Gb of sequence data and some 100 million unique TCR beta sequences from 150 million to 200 million T cells were reported. An early release covering roughly 580 HLA-typed donors comprised roughly 300 gigabases of sequencing data and tens of millions of unique TCR sequences. To predict cytomegalovirus infection status, the study brought together high-throughput TCR immunosequencing, statistical association of individual TCRs with disease status, and machine learning. Among the 398 genotyped donors, around 79% belonged to the genetic ancestry cluster associated with self-reported Caucasian donors. On average, over 200,000 unique TCR beta nucleotide sequences were sequenced per donor among about 400 genotyped donors of the cohort, with roughly 20% of those sequences being non-productive. To study patterns of TCR occurrence, a later analysis re-analyzed previously published TCR beta repertoires from 550 to 800 donors and added high-resolution HLA genotyping. Donor age, sex, ethnicity and CMV serostatus were compiled alongside the repertoire data. To decide whether each TCR beta V gene segment behaved as functional or pseudogenic, an earlier analysis of fewer than 750 of the donors relied on high-throughput TCR beta sequencing. Every repertoire in the discovery cohort had been generated on one and the same sequencing platform. Several DR-DQ haplotypes were treated as single units for association and clustering because of strong linkage in the cohort. The aim of the study was to test whether cataloging public T cell receptors could identify signatures of past pathogen exposure. Along with the roughly 700-subject first cohort, a separate validation cohort of some 130 different subjects was used. The number of typed donors differed by locus: about 620-640 for A, B, C, DRB1 and DQB1; 522 for DQA1; around 610 for DPA1; and roughly 490 for DPB1. The study profiled the T cell repertoires of some 610 subjects by immunosequencing and related them to cytomegalovirus serostatus. A later genetic analysis took genome-wide SNP genotypes for about 55% of the 666 donors and used that subset as a discovery cohort. Both class I and class II loci were covered by HLA typing, at four-digit resolution. Rather than using new phenotypic data, the later analysis identified candidate immune exposures from TCR beta sequences and from how often those sequences occurred across donors.

The research as a whole found: Because counts were too low, roughly 18 rarely observed V segments, including chromosome 9 orphons, were left out of the earlier analysis of over 550 of the donors. In a later analysis, several top co-occurrence clusters were reported to appear linked to parvovirus B19, influenza, CMV and Epstein-Barr virus. Broadly in line with IMGT annotations, most TCR beta V segments showed up in productive rearrangements about 90% or about 30% of the time in an earlier analysis of 450 to 600 of the donors. A later analysis found that HLA-associated TCR beta chains were more clonally expanded and had lower generation probabilities than equally common non-associated chains. Cytomegalovirus status was reported to be diagnosed by the classifier with high specificity and sensitivity in both the original and validation cohorts. A further reported finding was that TCR beta sequences accurately predicted the HLA-A and HLA-B alleles for most subjects in the first cohort. In a later analysis, about 16,000 TCR beta sequences were associated with specific HLA alleles at a false discovery rate of 0.05. In this cohort, only TCR beta chains were sequenced, and detectable features were limited by the absence of alpha or paired-chain data. The only immune exposure information available for the cohort was CMV serostatus. Because HLA typing was missing for some donors at each locus, association tests included only the typed subset. According to a later genetic analysis, donors in an Asian-associated ancestry cluster had fewer N-insertions in productive TCRs than the roughly 700-donor mean. V-gene and J-gene trimming of TCR beta chains was associated with a missense DCLRE1C variant in a later genetic analysis, and the association was replicated in an independent cohort. Correlated functional status among segregating V segments might be attributable to linkage disequilibrium, but an unknown experimental factor could not be ruled out. A later analysis found that TCR association rates varied across HLA loci, with DRB1 alleles showing the most associated TCRs and HLA-C alleles the fewest. The study listed approximately 150 TCR beta chains as associated with cytomegalovirus. Most TCR sequences were seen in very few donors, while some public TCRs were found in many individuals. A later analysis found that most CMV-associated TCR beta chains appeared HLA-restricted, with HLA associations seemingly driven largely by CMV exposure. Because the 87-base-pair reads could not distinguish some IMGT-functional V segments, including TRBV6-2 and TRBV6-3, those segments were excluded. In vitro tests confirmed that a few of the cytomegalovirus-associated TCR beta chains recognize cytomegalovirus antigens. According to the authors, the approach could potentially be generalized to other disease states and immunological phenotypes. A cluster of highly shared sequence variants was judged likely to represent a technical artifact of the sequencing pipeline. The presence/absence analyses assumed that sequencing depth was roughly uniform across donors, and that assumption may not be true. Assigning TCR associations to individual alleles was difficult when HLA alleles, especially DR and DQ, strongly co-occurred.

CDR1 and CDR2 (SGHVS, FQNEAQ) derive from the germline V gene. V is reduced by 5 bases and J by 0 bases, leaving a spacing of 11 bases between them. The CDR3 has 15 amino acids, counting the end cysteine and phenylalanine. Of the read, only the CDR3 DNA is kept; its 45 bases are in frame from base 1. The receptor library was made with the immunoSEQ multiplex PCR assay. For the multiplex PCR, a mixture combining 60 forward primers for TCR Vbeta segments and 13 reverse primers for TCR Jbeta segments was used. Amplification of the CDR3 region of rearranged TCR beta genes was performed with a multiplex PCR assay on genomic DNA. On the Illumina HiSeq System, the amplified TCR beta libraries were sequenced as 87-base-pair reads. The authors' analysis ran thus. In a later analysis, tens of millions of unique TCR beta chains were counted across the 500 to 700 repertoires, and approximately 9.9 million of these chains were shared by at least two donors. To remove PCR and sequencing errors, raw reads were error-corrected and collapsed into unique sequences using a nearest-neighbor algorithm that merged closely related sequences. To assign V, D and J gene segments, CDR3 sequences were aligned to IMGT reference sequences. For a sequence to be retained, at least a six-nucleotide match to both a V gene segment and a J gene segment was required. Rearrangements were called productive when the CDR3 lacked stop codons and stayed in frame with V and J; all others were non-productive. Following IMGT convention, CDR3 was defined as the stretch from the second conserved V-encoded cysteine up to the conserved J-encoded phenylalanine. In an earlier analysis of around 540 of the donors, sequences lacking an unambiguous match to a single V gene segment were excluded. In an earlier analysis of 587 of the donors, V segments were called functional above 56.7% productive rearrangements and were called segregating when the between-donor standard deviation exceeded 5%. A statistical classification framework was developed to diagnose cytomegalovirus status using the catalog of TCR beta chain sequences. In a later analysis, TCR nucleotide sequences were compared against IMGT/GENE-DB human TR gene sequences so that V and J genes could be assigned. In a later analysis, CDR3 sequences and most-parsimonious VDJ recombination scenarios were assigned using the TCRdist pipeline. In a later analysis, each TCR beta chain was defined by its CDR3 amino acid sequence together with its V-gene family, and reads lacking a unique V-gene family were excluded. As a way to deal with suspected cross-contamination and a sequencing artifact, a later analysis dropped hundreds of nucleotide sequences that were highly shared and had low generation probability. In a later analysis, a clonal expansion index was calculated for each public chain from normalized within-repertoire ranks of inferred template counts. Generation probabilities in a later analysis came from a VDJ recombination model fitted to out-of-frame rearrangements, and those results were checked against IGoR. In a later analysis, hypergeometric tests were used to score TCR-TCR, TCR-HLA and TCR-CMV co-occurrence, with a repertoire-size bias correction applied to TCR pairs. A later analysis estimated false discovery rates by permuting HLA or CMV assignments 20 times. In a later analysis, co-occurring TCRs were grouped using DBSCAN, with TCRdist sequence similarity added in when clustering inside HLA-allele-positive subsets. For co-occurrence clustering, repertoires with fewer than 30,000 or more than 120,000 public chains were excluded, along with 4 to 6 repertoires with anomalous nucleotide sharing. This immuneACCESS table, as held by TCRdb, lists in-frame sequences with V and J called but not all clones. Of the missing ones, under half trace to an unresolved V gene in checked studies; the others have no known cause. Clone size and the V and J calls come from that table; the DNA yielded D and trimming. Present in this sample are about 82,000 clones, 60% to 80% of which were seen just once. The top ten clonotypes cover 2.5% to 4% of the sample.

This TCR was sampled from a man between 50 and 59 years old in good health and CMV-seronegative. Sequencing was carried out using PBMCs. The chain joins TRBV7-8 to TRBJ2-1; TRBD1 is a weak D gene call, 7 bases matching. The DNA reads as follows: TGTGCCAGCAGCCTGCGGGACAGCTCCTACAATGAGCAGTTCTTC. The translation is CASSLRDSSYNEQFF.